Below are 23 T cell receptor beta chains sequenced from a single sample in a study of T cell responses to AZD1222 COVID-19 vaccine. The data were produced by immunoSEQ multiplex PCR, yet TCRdb's version contains in-frame clones alone and is incomplete. This table holds approximately 68,000 clones, more than 75% found once. The sequenced sample was peripheral blood, obtained on day 0 of AZD1222 vaccination. These receptors all stem from an adult in good health.

V usage is TRBV5-1 and J usage is TRBJ1-4; D is perhaps TRBD1 (6 bases). Germline V gene data show CDR1 as SGHRS and CDR2 as YFSETQ. CDR3 length equals 14 residues. V lost 0 bases, J lost 5 bases, and 8 bases lay in between. CDR3 nucleotides: TGCGCCAGCAGCTTGGGGACAGCGAATGAAAAACTGTTTTTT. Amino acid sequence: CASSLGTANEKLFF.

The chain links TRBV2 to TRBJ1-1, with a possible D match to TRBD1 (5 bases). The CDR3 totals 13 residues. Deletions cut 9 bases from V and 4 bases from J, with 15 bases between. Germline V gene data show CDR1 as SNHLY and CDR2 as FYNNEI. The CDR3 nucleotides are TGTGCCAGTTCCGCAGTGGGGGTCACTGAAGCTTTCTTT. Amino acid sequence: CASSAVGVTEAFF.

The chain couples TRBV11-2 to TRBJ2-7; TRBD1 agrees at 8 bases. Per germline, CDR1 SGHAT and CDR2 FQNNGV. The CDR3 is 16 residues long. The V gene end was trimmed by 0 bases and the J gene end by 5 bases; junction bases not matched to a gene: 9. CDR3 sequence (DNA): TGTGCCAGCAGCTTAGAAGGACAGGGAGTGATCGACGAGCAGTACTTC. Its translation: CASSLEGQGVIDEQYF.

DNA of the CDR3: TGTGCCAGTTCTCGTTGGGTGGGACTAGCGGGGGCGGACAATGAGCAGTTCTTC. This sequence encodes CASSRWVGLAGADNEQFF. The chain employs TRBV19 and TRBJ2-1, with 14 nucleotides matching TRBD2. CDR3 length: 18 residues. CDR1 and CDR2 (germline): LNHDA, SQIVND (reference sequence). The J segment lost 5 bases and the V segment lost 8 bases, leaving 14 bases of the junction unmatched.

This clone turned up a few times. The CDR3 loop is CASKVETSSRETQYF. The CDR3 nucleotides are TGCGCCAGCAAGGTGGAGACTTCCTCCAGGGAGACCCAGTACTTC. V is TRBV10-2 and J is TRBJ2-5; the D is unclear. Between the trimmed V and J ends, which lost 7 bases and 5 bases, there was a span of 20 bases. Germline V gene lookup returns CDR1 WSHSY and CDR2 SAAADI. This CDR3 comprises 15 residues.

This sequence joins TRBV4-2 and TRBJ2-7, with TRBD2 matching over 12 bases. Germline V gene data show CDR1 as LGHNA and CDR2 as YNFKEQ. With 3 bases clipped from V and 2 bases from J, the junction kept 8 bases outside the gene matches. There are 17 residues in the CDR3. The CDR3, as DNA: TGTGCCAGCAGCCATCCCGGACTAGCGGGGATGACCTACGAGCAGTACTTC. It codes for CASSHPGLAGMTYEQYF.

In its sample, this clone was seen many times. The chain employs TRBV5-8 and TRBJ2-3; the D gene is possibly TRBD1 (5 bases). V shed 1 base and J shed 4 bases, with 7 bases lying between them. The CDR3 extends over 13 amino acids. Per the germline V gene, CDR1 is SGHTS and CDR2 is YDEGEE. The CDR3 is CASSLPRADTQYF. The CDR3 coding sequence is TGTGCCAGCAGCTTGCCCAGGGCAGATACGCAGTATTTT.

V usage is TRBV6-4 and J usage is TRBJ2-1; TRBD2 matches at 10 bases. With 5 bases clipped from V and 6 bases from J, the junction kept 10 bases outside the gene matches. Germline V gene data show CDR1 as MRHNA and CDR2 as SNTAGT. The CDR3 is 16 amino acids. CDR3 region: CASSQSGGALGNEQFF. In nucleotides, the CDR3 is TGTGCCAGCAGTCAGAGCGGGGGGGCATTGGGCAATGAGCAGTTCTTC.

This chain links TRBV14 with TRBJ2-1, with a tentative D call TRBD1 (5 bases). The length of the CDR3 is 14 residues. V was shortened by 0 bases and J by 4 bases, with 7 bases between the two germline ends. In germline, CDR1 is SGHDN, CDR2 FVKESK. CDR3 coding DNA: TGTGCCAGCAGCCAAGAGTCAGGGTACAATGAGCAGTTCTTC. Translated: CASSQESGYNEQFF.

The CDR3 region is CASSSSRNGLQFF. CDR3 in DNA: TGTGCCAGCAGTTCAAGCCGGAACGGACTGCAGTTCTTC. V is TRBV12-3 or TRBV12-4 and J is TRBJ2-1; D possibly corresponds to TRBD2 (5 bases). V was pared by 4 bases and J by 12 bases, with 16 bases between. There are 13 residues in the CDR3.

This clone has only one observation. The chain recombines TRBV4-3 with TRBJ2-3; TRBD2 matches 13 bases. The V gene end was trimmed by 0 bases and the J gene end by 4 bases; junction bases not matched to a gene: 4. This CDR3 region has 17 residues. Per germline, CDR1 LGHNA and CDR2 YSLEER. CDR3 nucleotide sequence: TGCGCCAGCAGCCAAGACACTAGCGGGGGGGTAGCAGATACGCAGTATTTT. Protein: CASSQDTSGGVADTQYF.

The sample holds one count of this clone. This chain connects TRBV30 to TRBJ2-7; D is uncertain. The CDR3 covers 15 residues. V was trimmed by 4 bases and J by 1 base, leaving 17 bases between them. Germline V CDR1 and CDR2: GTSNPN, SVGIG (reference sequence). The CDR3 spells CAWKRHRTLSYEQYF. The DNA of the CDR3 is TGTGCCTGGAAGAGACACCGAACTTTATCCTACGAGCAGTACTTC.

The V gene is TRBV27, the J gene TRBJ1-4; no reliable D call. Looked up from germline, CDR1 is MNHEY and CDR2 is SMNVEV (reference sequence). There are 13 residues in the CDR3. V was cut by 4 bases and J by 7 bases, with 10 bases left in between. As DNA, the CDR3 is TGTGCCAGCAGTTCCGCCTCAGGTGAAAAACTGTTTTTT. It is translated as CASSSASGEKLFF. Using reference TRBV27 and TRBJ1-4 for the parts outside the CDR3, the full variable domain is EAQVTQNPRYLITVTGKKLTVTCSQNMNHEYMSWYRQDPGLGLRQIYYSMNVEVTDKGDVPEGYKVSRKEKRNFPLILESPSPNQTSLYFCASSSASGEKLFFGSGTQLSVL.

The chain has TRBV7-2 and TRBJ2-5; tentatively, D is TRBD1 (5 bases). Trimming stripped 2 bases from V and 1 base from J, with 8 bases between. The germline V gene encodes CDR1 SGHTA and CDR2 FQGNSA. The CDR3 runs to 14 residues. In nucleotides, the CDR3 is TGTGCCAGCAGCTTATACCAGGGCCAAGAGACCCAGTACTTC. Its translation: CASSLYQGQETQYF.

This clone was seen a handful of times. The V and J genes are TRBV7-2 and TRBJ1-5, with a possible D match to TRBD1 (6 bases). CDR1 is SGHTA, CDR2 FQGNSA, per germline. The CDR3 consists of 15 residues. V lost 2 bases to trimming and J lost 6 bases, with 14 bases between them. CDR3 sequence: CASSLTGGARQPQHF. CDR3 in DNA: TGTGCCAGCAGCTTAACGGGGGGGGCTCGTCAGCCCCAGCATTTT. The whole variable domain, remainder taken from reference TRBV7-2 and TRBJ1-5, is GAGVSQSPSNKVTEKGKDVELRCDPISGHTALYWYRQSLGQGLEFLIYFQGNSAPDKSGLPSDRFSAERTGGSVSTLTIQRTQQEDSAVYLCASSLTGGARQPQHFGDGTRLSIL.

The chain recombines TRBV11-3 with TRBJ2-2; the D gene could be TRBD1 or TRBD2 (5 bases each). CDR3 length equals 15 residues. The V end lost 4 bases, the J end lost 3 bases, and 12 bases lay between the germline ends. Germline assignment: CDR1 SGHNT and CDR2 YENEEA. CDR3 in amino acids: CASSSSGRDTGELFF. The CDR3, as DNA: TGTGCCAGCAGCTCTTCAGGGCGGGACACCGGGGAGCTGTTTTTT.

This chain connects TRBV3-1 (or the pseudogene TRBV3-2) to TRBJ1-4; the match to TRBD1 covers 9 bases. V lost 0 bases to trimming and J lost 8 bases; unmatched junction nucleotides: 4. The germline V gene encodes CDR1 LGHDT and CDR2 YNNKEL (reference sequence). CDR3 length equals 15 residues. The CDR3 DNA is TGTGCCAGCAGCCAAGATAGACAGGGGGACGAAAAACTGTTTTTT. It is translated as CASSQDRQGDEKLFF.

This chain connects TRBV6-5 to TRBJ2-5, with 10 bases identical to TRBD1. The CDR3 consists of 15 residues. V gave up 5 bases and J gave up 5 bases; unmatched junction bases: 8. Per the germline V gene, CDR1 is MNHEY and CDR2 is SVGAGI. This CDR3 is CASSHPEGQGETQYF. The CDR3, as DNA: TGTGCCAGCAGTCACCCTGAGGGACAGGGGGAGACCCAGTACTTC.

Remarks on this clone: This likely comes from a read error, as the CDR3 has no conserved phenylalanine or tryptophan at its end. It is unclear where the CDR3 begins or ends on the DNA, so no DNA is shown, and the CDR3 is as TCRdb lists it. The rearrangement links TRBV12-3 or TRBV12-4 to TRBJ1-1. A total of 9 residues make up the CDR3, ends included. Here the CDR3 reads CASPDQNTL.

The V call is TRBV2, the J call TRBJ1-2; D not resolved. This CDR3 has 15 residues. Trimming removed 0 bases at V and 2 bases at J, with 10 bases between. Germline assignment: CDR1 SNHLY and CDR2 FYNNEI. CDR3 sequence (DNA): TGTGCCAGCAGTGAAGCTGTGGCAGGAAACTATGGCTACACCTTC. Translated: CASSEAVAGNYGYTF.

The V and J genes are TRBV11-2 and TRBJ2-1; TRBD2 agrees at 10 bases. CDR3 length: 16 residues. V was pared by 6 bases and J by 7 bases, with 12 bases of the junction left unmatched. CDR1 SGHAT and CDR2 FQNNGV come from the germline V gene. In nucleotides, the CDR3 is TGTGCCAGCAGACTTGCAGGGAAGCGGGGGGGGAATGAGCAGTTCTTC. Its translation: CASRLAGKRGGNEQFF.

With respect to this clone: A far more abundant clone sits one base away, making this likely a read error. This chain uses TRBV6-5 with TRBJ1-1; no definite D call. Germline CDR1 reads MNHEY; CDR2 reads SVGAGI. The CDR3 runs 12 residues. Trimming shortened V by 6 bases and J by 0 bases, and 5 bases separated the two germline ends. CDR3 protein: CASRGLNTEAFF. The CDR3 nucleotides are TGTGCCAGCAGGGGTTTGAACACTGAAGCTTTCTTT.

The chain carries TRBV5-4 and TRBJ1-1, with D perhaps matching TRBD1 (5 bases). This CDR3 contains 14 residues. V dropped 1 base and J dropped 1 base, with 8 bases sitting between them. Germline lookup yields CDR1 SGHNT and CDR2 YYREEE (reference sequence). CDR3 loop: CASSLHGANTEAFF. The CDR3 region has the DNA TGTGCCAGCAGCTTGCATGGGGCGAACACTGAAGCTTTCTTT.